This TCR beta chain was recorded in a study of T-cell reconstitution after alpha-beta-depleted transplantation in children. The TCRbeta library incorporated unique molecular identifiers. One entry per CDR3 protein results from TCRdb running MiXCR on the PCR reads. The repertoire consists of a few hundred thousand distinct CDR3 sequences, with roughly 22% occurring once and the leading ten covering over 3.5%. This sample comprised PBMCs from the stem cell graft donor, obtained from the stem cell graft. This TCR was sampled from a human donor who donated a stem cell graft to a child with acute myeloid leukemia.

CDR3 coding DNA: TGCGCCAGCAGCCAAGAGGGACAGGGAGGCGGGGAGCTGTTTTTT. Translated: CASSQEGQGGGELFF. This rearrangement joins TRBV4-3 to TRBJ2-2, with 9 positions matching TRBD1. The J segment lost 7 bases and the V segment lost 0 bases, leaving 3 bases of the junction unmatched. From germline, CDR1 is LGHNA and CDR2 YSLEER. The CDR3 sequence is 15 residues long.